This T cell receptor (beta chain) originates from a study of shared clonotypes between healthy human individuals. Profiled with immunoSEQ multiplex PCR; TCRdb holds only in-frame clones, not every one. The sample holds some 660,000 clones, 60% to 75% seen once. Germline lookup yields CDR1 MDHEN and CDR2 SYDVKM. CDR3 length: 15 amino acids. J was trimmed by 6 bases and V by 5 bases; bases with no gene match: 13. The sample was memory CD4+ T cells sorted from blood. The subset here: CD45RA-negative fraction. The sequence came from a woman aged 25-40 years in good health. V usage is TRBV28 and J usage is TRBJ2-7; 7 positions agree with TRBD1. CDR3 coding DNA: TGTGCCAGCAGTACCCGAGGGACGGCAGGGGGCGAGCAGTACTTC. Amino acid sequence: CASSTRGTAGGEQYF.